Below are 2 T cell receptor beta chains sequenced from a single sample in a study of T cells after yellow fever vaccination (dated by TCRdb to the late 2010s). Interpreted using the paper, the treatment or condition label stands for: live attenuated yellow fever vaccine strain. Library generation was performed with 5' RACE. The sequencer listed for this sample is Illumina HiSeq 2500. TCRdb applied fastp at Q25 and MiXCR to the public reads, then kept only in-frame beta chains. When rows share a CDR3 protein, they turn into one entry using the most common DNA and genes. The sample contains some 550,000 distinct CDR3 sequences, under 25% of them found a single time. The ten top clones hold more than 13% of the sample. The input for sequencing was PBMCs, taken 15 days after the yellow fever booster vaccination. The receptors come from a young man who received the YFV17D yellow fever vaccine.

This clonotype was seen a handful of times. V and J are TRBV15 and TRBJ2-3, with D unclear. Germline V gene sequence: CDR1 LNHNV, CDR2 YYDKDF (reference sequence). Trimming removed 0 bases at V and 5 bases at J, with 9 bases between. The CDR3 length is 14 residues. CDR3 residues: CATSRDFGLDTQYF. CDR3 DNA sequence: TGTGCCACCAGCAGAGACTTCGGGTTAGATACGCAGTATTTT.

The chain links TRBV4-3 to TRBJ2-2, with a tentative D call TRBD2 (6 bases). Germline V gives CDR1 LGHNA, CDR2 YSLEER. Trimming removed 4 bases from V and 10 bases from J, with 13 bases in between. The CDR3 length is 13 residues. CDR3: CASSPKEGMELFF. For the CDR3, the DNA is TGCGCCAGCAGCCCAAAGGAGGGGATGGAGCTGTTTTTT.